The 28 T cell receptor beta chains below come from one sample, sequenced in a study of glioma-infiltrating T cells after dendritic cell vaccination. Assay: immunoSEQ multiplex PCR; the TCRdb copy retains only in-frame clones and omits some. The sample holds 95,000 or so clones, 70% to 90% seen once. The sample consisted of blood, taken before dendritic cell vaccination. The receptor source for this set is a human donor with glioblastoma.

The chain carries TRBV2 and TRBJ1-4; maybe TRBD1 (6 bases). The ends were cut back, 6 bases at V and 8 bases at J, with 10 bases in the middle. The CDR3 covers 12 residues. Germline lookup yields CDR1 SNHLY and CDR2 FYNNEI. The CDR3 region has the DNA TGTGCCAGCAGGGACCAGGGGGAAAAACTGTTTTTT. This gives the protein CASRDQGEKLFF.

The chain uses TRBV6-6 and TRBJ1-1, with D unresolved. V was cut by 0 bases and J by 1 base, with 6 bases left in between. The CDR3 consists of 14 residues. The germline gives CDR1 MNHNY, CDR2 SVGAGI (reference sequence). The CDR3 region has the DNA TGTGCCAGCAGTTACTCGGCGGGGAACACTGAAGCTTTCTTT. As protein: CASSYSAGNTEAFF.

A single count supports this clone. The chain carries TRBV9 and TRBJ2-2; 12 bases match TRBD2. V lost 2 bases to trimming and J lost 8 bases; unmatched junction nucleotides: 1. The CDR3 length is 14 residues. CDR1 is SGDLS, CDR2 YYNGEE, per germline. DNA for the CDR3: TGTGCCAGCAGCGTGACTAGCGGGAGTGGGGAGCTGTTTTTT. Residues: CASSVTSGSGELFF.

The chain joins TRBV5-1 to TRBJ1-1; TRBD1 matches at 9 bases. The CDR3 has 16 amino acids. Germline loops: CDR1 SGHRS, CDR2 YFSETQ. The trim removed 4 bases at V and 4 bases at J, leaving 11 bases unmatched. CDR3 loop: CASSLESGQGITEAFF. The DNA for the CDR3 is TGCGCCAGCAGCCTGGAGTCGGGACAGGGTATCACTGAAGCTTTCTTT.

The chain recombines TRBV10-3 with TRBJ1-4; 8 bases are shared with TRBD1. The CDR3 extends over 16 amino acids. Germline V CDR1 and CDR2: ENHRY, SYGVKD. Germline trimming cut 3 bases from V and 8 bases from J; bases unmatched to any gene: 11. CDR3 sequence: CAISDPGRQGREKLFF. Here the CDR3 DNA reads TGTGCCATCAGTGACCCCGGTCGACAGGGGAGGGAAAAACTGTTTTTT.

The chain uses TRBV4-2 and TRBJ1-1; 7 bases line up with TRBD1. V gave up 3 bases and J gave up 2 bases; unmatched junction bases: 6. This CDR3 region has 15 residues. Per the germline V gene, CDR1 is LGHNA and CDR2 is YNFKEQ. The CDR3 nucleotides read TGTGCCAGCAGCCAGGGACAGCTGGTTAACACTGAAGCTTTCTTT. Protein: CASSQGQLVNTEAFF.

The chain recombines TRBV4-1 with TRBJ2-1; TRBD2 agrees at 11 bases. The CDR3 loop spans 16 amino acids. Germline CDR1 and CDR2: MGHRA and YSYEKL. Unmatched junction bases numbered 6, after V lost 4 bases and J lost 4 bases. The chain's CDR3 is CASSLGGTSGYNEQFF. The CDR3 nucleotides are TGCGCCAGCAGCCTTGGTGGGACTAGCGGTTACAATGAGCAGTTCTTC.

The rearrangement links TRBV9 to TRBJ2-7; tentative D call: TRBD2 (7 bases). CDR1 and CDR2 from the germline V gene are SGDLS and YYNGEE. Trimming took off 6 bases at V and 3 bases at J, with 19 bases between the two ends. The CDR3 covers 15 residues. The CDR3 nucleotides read TGTGCCAGCACCCATGGGTCGGGGGGCGTCTACGAGCAGTACTTC. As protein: CASTHGSGGVYEQYF.

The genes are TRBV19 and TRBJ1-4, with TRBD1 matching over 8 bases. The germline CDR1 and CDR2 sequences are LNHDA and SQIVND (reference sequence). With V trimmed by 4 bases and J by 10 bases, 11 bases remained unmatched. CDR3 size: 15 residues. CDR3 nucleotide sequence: TGTGCCAGTAGTACAAGACAGGGGAATAGAAGAAAACTGTTTTTT. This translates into CASSTRQGNRRKLFF.

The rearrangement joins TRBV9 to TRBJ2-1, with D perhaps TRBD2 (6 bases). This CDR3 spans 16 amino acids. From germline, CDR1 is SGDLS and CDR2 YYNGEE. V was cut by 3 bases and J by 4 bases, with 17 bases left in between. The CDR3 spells CASSERRDWTYNEQFF. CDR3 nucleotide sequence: TGTGCCAGCAGCGAGCGCCGGGACTGGACGTACAATGAGCAGTTCTTC.

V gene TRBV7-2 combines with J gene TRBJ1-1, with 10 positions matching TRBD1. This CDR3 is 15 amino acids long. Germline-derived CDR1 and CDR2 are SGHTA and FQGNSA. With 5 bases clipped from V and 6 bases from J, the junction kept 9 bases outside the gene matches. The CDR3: CASSVSGQGRAEAFF. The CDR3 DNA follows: TGTGCCAGCAGCGTTTCGGGACAGGGGAGGGCTGAAGCTTTCTTT.

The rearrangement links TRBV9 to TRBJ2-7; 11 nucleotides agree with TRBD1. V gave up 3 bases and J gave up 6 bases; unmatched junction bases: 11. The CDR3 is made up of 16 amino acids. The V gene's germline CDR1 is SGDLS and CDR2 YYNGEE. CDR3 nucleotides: TGTGCCAGCAGCGCCGGTAGTTGGGACAGGGGGGTCGAGCAGTACTTC. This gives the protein CASSAGSWDRGVEQYF.

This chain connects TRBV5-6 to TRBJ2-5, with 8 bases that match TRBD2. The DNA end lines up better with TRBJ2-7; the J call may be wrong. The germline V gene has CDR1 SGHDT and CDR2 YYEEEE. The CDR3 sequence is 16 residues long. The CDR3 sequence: CASSLAVLAAPHEQYF. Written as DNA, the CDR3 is TGTGCCAGCAGCTTGGCGGTACTAGCGGCCCCCCACGAGCAGTACTTC.

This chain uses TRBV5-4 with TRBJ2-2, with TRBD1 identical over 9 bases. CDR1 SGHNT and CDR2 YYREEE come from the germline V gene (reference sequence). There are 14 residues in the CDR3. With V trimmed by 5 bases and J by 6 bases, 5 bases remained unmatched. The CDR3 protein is CASRLTGGSGELFF. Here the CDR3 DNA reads TGTGCCAGCAGATTGACAGGGGGGTCCGGGGAGCTGTTTTTT. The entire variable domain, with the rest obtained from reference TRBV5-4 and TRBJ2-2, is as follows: ETGVTQSPTHLIKTRGQQVTLRCSSQSGHNTVSWYQQALGQGPQFIFQYYREEENGRGNFPPRFSGLQFPNYSSELNVNALELDDSALYLCASRLTGGSGELFFGEGSRLTVL.

The CDR3 loop is CASTPPGEEKAFF. DNA for the CDR3: TGTGCCAGCACCCCCCCGGGGGAAGAAAAAGCTTTCTTT. J is TRBJ1-1 and V is TRBV2, with D possibly matching TRBD1 (5 bases). Germline V gene data show CDR1 as SNHLY and CDR2 as FYNNEI. V was clipped by 7 bases and J by 9 bases, with 18 bases between them. The CDR3 consists of 13 residues.

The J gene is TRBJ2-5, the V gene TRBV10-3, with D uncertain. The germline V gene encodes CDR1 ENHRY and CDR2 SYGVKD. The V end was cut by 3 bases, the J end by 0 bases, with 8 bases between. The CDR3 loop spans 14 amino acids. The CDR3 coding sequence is TGTGCCATCAGTGATTATCAGTACCAAGAGACCCAGTACTTC. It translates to CAISDYQYQETQYF.

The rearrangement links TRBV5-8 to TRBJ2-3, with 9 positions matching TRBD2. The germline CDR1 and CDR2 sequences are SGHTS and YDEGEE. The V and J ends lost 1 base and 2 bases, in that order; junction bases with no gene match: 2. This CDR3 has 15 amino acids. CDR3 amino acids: CASSLKRGDTDTQYF. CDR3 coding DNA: TGTGCCAGCAGCTTGAAGCGGGGGGACACAGATACGCAGTATTTT. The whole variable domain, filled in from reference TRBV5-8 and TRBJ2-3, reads EAGVTQSPTHLIKTRGQQATLRCSPISGHTSVYWYQQALGLGLQFLLWYDEGEERNRGNFPPRFSGRQFPNYSSELNVNALELEDSALYLCASSLKRGDTDTQYFGPGTRLTVL.

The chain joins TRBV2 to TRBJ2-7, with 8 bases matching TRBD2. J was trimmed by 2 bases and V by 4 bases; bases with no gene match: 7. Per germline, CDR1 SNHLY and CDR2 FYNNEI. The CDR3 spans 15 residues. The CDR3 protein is CASSVGAGEPYEQYF. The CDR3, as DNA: TGTGCCAGCAGTGTTGGAGCGGGGGAACCCTACGAGCAGTACTTC.

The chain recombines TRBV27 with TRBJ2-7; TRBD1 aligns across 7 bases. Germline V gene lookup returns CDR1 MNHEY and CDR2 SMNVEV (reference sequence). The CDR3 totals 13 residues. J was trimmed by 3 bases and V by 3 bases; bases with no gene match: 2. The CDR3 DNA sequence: TGTGCCAGCAGTTTCCCAGGGGGCTACGAGCAGTACTTC. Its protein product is CASSFPGGYEQYF.

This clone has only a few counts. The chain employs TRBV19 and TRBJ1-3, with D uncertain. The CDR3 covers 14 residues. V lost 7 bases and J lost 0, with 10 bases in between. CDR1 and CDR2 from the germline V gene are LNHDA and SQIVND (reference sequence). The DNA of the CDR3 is TGTGCCAGTACCCCCTCGGGCTCTGGAAACACCATATATTTT. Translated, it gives CASTPSGSGNTIYF.

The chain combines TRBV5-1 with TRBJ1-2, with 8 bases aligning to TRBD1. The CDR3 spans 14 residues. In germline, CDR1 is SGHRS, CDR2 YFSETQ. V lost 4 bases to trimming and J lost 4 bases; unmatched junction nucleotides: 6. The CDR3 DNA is TGCGCCAGCAGCGAGGGACAGGAATTCTATGGCTACACCTTC. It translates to CASSEGQEFYGYTF. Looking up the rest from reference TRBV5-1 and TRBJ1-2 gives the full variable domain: KAGVTQTPRYLIKTRGQQVTLSCSPISGHRSVSWYQQTPGQGLQFLFEYFSETQRNKGNFPGRFSGRQFSNSRSEMNVSTLELGDSALYLCASSEGQEFYGYTFGSGTRLTVV.

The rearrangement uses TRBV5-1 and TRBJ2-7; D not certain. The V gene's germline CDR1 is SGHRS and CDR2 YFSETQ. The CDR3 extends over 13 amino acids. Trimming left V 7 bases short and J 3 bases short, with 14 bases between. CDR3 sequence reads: CASQISTGYEQYF. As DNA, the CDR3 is TGCGCCAGCCAGATCTCAACGGGCTACGAGCAGTACTTC.

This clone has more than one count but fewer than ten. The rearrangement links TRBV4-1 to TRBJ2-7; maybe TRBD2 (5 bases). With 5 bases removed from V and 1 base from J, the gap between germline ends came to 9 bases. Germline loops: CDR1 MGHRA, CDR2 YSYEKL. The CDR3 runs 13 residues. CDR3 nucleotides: TGCGCCAGCAGCTATGGGGAGTCCTACGAGCAGTACTTC. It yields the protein CASSYGESYEQYF.

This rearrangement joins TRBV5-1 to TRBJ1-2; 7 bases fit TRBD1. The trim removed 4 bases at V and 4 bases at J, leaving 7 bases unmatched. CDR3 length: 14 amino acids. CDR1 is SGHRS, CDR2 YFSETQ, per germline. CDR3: CASSDDRVGYGYTF. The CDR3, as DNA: TGCGCCAGCAGCGATGACAGGGTCGGCTATGGCTACACCTTC. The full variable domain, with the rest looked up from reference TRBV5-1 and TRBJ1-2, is KAGVTQTPRYLIKTRGQQVTLSCSPISGHRSVSWYQQTPGQGLQFLFEYFSETQRNKGNFPGRFSGRQFSNSRSEMNVSTLELGDSALYLCASSDDRVGYGYTFGSGTRLTVV.

The CDR3 protein is CASSSGQGLRNSPLHF. The CDR3 DNA sequence: TGCGCCAGCAGCAGCGGACAGGGCTTAAGGAATTCACCCCTCCACTTT. This chain links TRBV5-1 with TRBJ1-6; 8 positions agree with TRBD1. The junction had 10 bases not matched to a gene; V was cut back by 4 bases and J by 7 bases. The CDR3 has 16 residues. CDR1 is SGHRS, CDR2 YFSETQ, per germline.

The chain's CDR3 is CASSLRTASYGYTF. For the CDR3, the DNA is TGTGCCAGCAGCTTGCGGACAGCTAGCTATGGCTACACCTTC. V gene TRBV7-8 combines with J gene TRBJ1-2; D perhaps matches TRBD1 (6 bases). Germline CDR1 is SGHVS and CDR2 is FQNEAQ. Trimming took off 3 bases at V and 4 bases at J, with 12 bases between the two ends. This CDR3 has 14 amino acids.

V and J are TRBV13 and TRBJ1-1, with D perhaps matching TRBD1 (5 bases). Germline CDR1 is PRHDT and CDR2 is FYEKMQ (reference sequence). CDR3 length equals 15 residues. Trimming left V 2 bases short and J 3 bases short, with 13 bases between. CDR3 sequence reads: CASSLIRGGDTEAFF. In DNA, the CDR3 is TGTGCCAGCAGCTTAATCCGGGGGGGGGACACTGAAGCTTTCTTT. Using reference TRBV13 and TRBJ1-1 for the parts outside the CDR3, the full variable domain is AAGVIQSPRHLIKEKRETATLKCYPIPRHDTVYWYQQGPGQDPQFLISFYEKMQSDKGSIPDRFSAQQFSDYHSELNMSSLELGDSALYFCASSLIRGGDTEAFFGQGTRLTVV.

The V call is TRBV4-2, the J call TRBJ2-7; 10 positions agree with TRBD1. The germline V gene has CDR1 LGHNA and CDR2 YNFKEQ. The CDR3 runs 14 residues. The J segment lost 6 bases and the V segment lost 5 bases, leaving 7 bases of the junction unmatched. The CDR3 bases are TGTGCCAGCAGCAAAAGGACAGGGGGGATCGAGCAGTACTTC. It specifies CASSKRTGGIEQYF.